This T cell receptor beta chain derives from a study of cytomegalovirus exposure and HLA in healthy donors (TCRdb year 2017). As for the study more broadly: An earlier analysis of a few hundred of the donors reported approximately 300 Gb of sequence data and around 120 million unique TCR beta sequences obtained from some 170 million T cells. An early release that covered about 600 HLA-typed donors contained around 300 gigabases of sequencing data and some 87 million unique TCR sequences. Of the approximately 400 genotyped donors, about 84% fell in the genetic ancestry cluster associated with self-reported Caucasian donors. The study was designed to test whether signatures of past pathogen exposure could be identified by cataloging public T cell receptors. Using immunosequencing, the study profiled T cell repertoires from about 650 subjects and related those repertoires to cytomegalovirus serostatus. A separate validation cohort of approximately 130 different subjects was used in addition to the 666-subject first cohort. To predict cytomegalovirus infection status, the study combined high-throughput TCR immunosequencing, statistical association of individual TCRs with disease status, and machine learning. A later analysis re-analyzed previously published TCR beta repertoires from roughly 630 donors and added high-resolution HLA genotyping to study TCR occurrence patterns. The later analysis used no new phenotypic data to find candidate immune exposures, relying instead on TCR beta sequences and their occurrence across donors. To decide whether each TCR beta V gene segment behaved as functional or pseudogenic, an earlier analysis of some 600 of the donors relied on high-throughput TCR beta sequencing. Alongside the repertoire data, information on donor age, sex, ethnicity and CMV serostatus was compiled. A later genetic analysis took genome-wide SNP genotypes for about three fifths of the roughly 670 donors and used that subset as a discovery cohort. All discovery cohort repertoires had been generated using a single sequencing platform. Both class I and class II loci were covered by HLA typing, at four-digit resolution. The number of typed donors differed by locus: about 620-640 for A, B, C, DRB1 and DQB1; 500 to 550 for DQA1; around 610 for DPA1; and roughly 470 for DPB1. A handful of DR-DQ haplotypes were handled as single units for association and clustering because linkage in the cohort was strong. Among 300 to 500 genotyped donors of the cohort, an average of around 250,000 unique TCR beta nucleotide sequences was sequenced per donor, of which 15% to 20% were non-productive.

Trimming at the junction amounts to 3 bases on V and 14 bases on J, and the germline ends lie 13 bases apart. Per the germline V gene (reference sequence), MNHEY is the CDR1 and SMNVEV is the CDR2. Measured from the cysteine to the phenylalanine, the CDR3 is 11 residues long. The only DNA kept is the CDR3, 33 bases in frame from the first base. The cohort was made up of hundreds of healthy bone marrow donors. At the time of sampling, every cohort member was nominally healthy, though immune exposures that went unrecorded were likely present. The donor tested CMV seronegative, placing the donor among the 300 to 400 seronegative members of the cohort. Every donor gave a peripheral blood sample, and the peripheral blood mononuclear cells from that sample were used for TCR beta sequencing. The Qiagen DNeasy Blood Extraction Kit was used to extract genomic DNA from the blood cell samples. Library preparation was by the immunoSEQ multiplex PCR assay. For the multiplex PCR, a mixture combining 60 forward primers for TCR Vbeta segments and 13 reverse primers for TCR Jbeta segments was used. A multiplex PCR assay on genomic DNA amplified the CDR3 region of rearranged TCR beta genes. Amplified TCR beta libraries were sequenced as 87-base-pair reads on the Illumina HiSeq System. The study's processing was this. In a later analysis, tens of millions of unique TCR beta chains were counted across the 690 or so repertoires, and some 10 million of these chains were shared by at least two donors. A nearest-neighbor algorithm error-corrected the raw reads and collapsed the reads into unique sequences, merging closely related sequences to remove PCR and sequencing errors. CDR3 sequences were aligned to IMGT reference sequences to assign V, D and J gene segments. For a sequence to be retained, a match of at least six nucleotides was required to both a V gene segment and a J gene segment. A rearrangement was called productive if the CDR3 had no stop codons and remained in frame with V and J, and every other rearrangement was called non-productive. Following IMGT convention, CDR3 was defined as the stretch from the second conserved V-encoded cysteine to the conserved J-encoded phenylalanine. The earlier analysis of 500 to 650 of the donors excluded any sequence lacking an unambiguous match to a single V gene segment. In an earlier analysis of some 590 of the donors, V segments were called functional above 56.7% productive rearrangements and were called segregating when the between-donor standard deviation exceeded 5%. A statistical classification framework was built to diagnose cytomegalovirus status from the catalog of TCR beta chain sequences. V and J gene assignment, in a later analysis, came from comparing TCR nucleotide sequences with IMGT/GENE-DB human TR gene sequences. Using the TCRdist pipeline, a later analysis assigned CDR3 sequences along with most-parsimonious VDJ recombination scenarios. In a later analysis, each TCR beta chain was defined by its CDR3 amino acid sequence together with its V-gene family, and reads lacking a unique V-gene family were excluded. In a later analysis, fewer than 600 highly shared, low-generation-probability nucleotide sequences were removed to address suspected cross-contamination and a sequencing artifact. In a later analysis, a clonal expansion index for each public chain was calculated from normalized within-repertoire ranks of inferred template counts. In a later analysis, generation probabilities were computed with a VDJ recombination model fitted to out-of-frame rearrangements, and the resulting probabilities were checked against IGoR. In a later analysis, hypergeometric tests were used to score TCR-TCR, TCR-HLA and TCR-CMV co-occurrence, with a repertoire-size bias correction applied to TCR pairs. False discovery rates were estimated in a later analysis by permuting HLA or CMV assignments 20 times. In a later analysis, co-occurring TCRs were grouped using DBSCAN, and TCRdist sequence similarity was added for clustering within HLA-allele-positive subsets. Co-occurrence clustering excluded repertoires with fewer than 30,000 or more than 120,000 public chains, plus five with anomalous nucleotide sharing. This is the immuneACCESS table as TCRdb keeps it, with only in-frame sequences that have V and J called. A part of the clones is gone; compared with another copy, unresolved V genes explain less than half, and the rest is unexplained. For V, J and clone size, that table is used; D and trimming come from the DNA. This sample comprises about 43,000 clones, 60% to 80% of them detected only once. Jointly, the top ten make up roughly 1.5% of the sample.

Study-wide findings and limitations: The authors suggested that the approach could potentially be extended to other disease states and immunological phenotypes. According to a later genetic analysis, donors in an Asian-associated ancestry cluster had fewer N-insertions in productive TCRs than the roughly 670-donor mean. Linkage disequilibrium might explain the correlated functional status among segregating V segments, but an unknown experimental factor could not be excluded. A further reported finding was that TCR beta sequences accurately predicted the HLA-A and HLA-B alleles for most subjects in the first cohort. The sequencing pipeline was judged likely to have produced a cluster of highly shared sequence variants as a technical artifact. The classifier was reported to diagnose cytomegalovirus status with high specificity and sensitivity in both the original and validation cohorts. Most TCR sequences were observed very rarely across donors, whereas some public TCRs were present in many individuals. The 87-base-pair reads could not distinguish some IMGT-functional V segments, including TRBV6-2 and TRBV6-3, so those segments were excluded. Immune exposure information for the cohort was limited to CMV serostatus. A later genetic analysis associated a missense DCLRE1C variant with V-gene and J-gene trimming of TCR beta chains, and an independent cohort replicated the association. The cohort was sequenced for TCR beta chains only, and without alpha or paired-chain data the features that could be detected were limited. Roughly uniform sequencing depth across donors was assumed in presence/absence analyses, although this assumption may not hold. Assigning TCR associations to individual alleles was difficult when HLA alleles, especially DR and DQ, strongly co-occurred. According to a later analysis, parvovirus B19, influenza, CMV and Epstein-Barr virus appeared linked to several top co-occurrence clusters. The study gave a list of 150 to 200 TCR beta chains associated with cytomegalovirus. In vitro tests confirmed that a few of the cytomegalovirus-associated TCR beta chains recognize cytomegalovirus antigens. Most CMV-associated TCR beta chains appeared to be HLA-restricted in a later analysis, and the HLA associations seemed to be driven largely by CMV exposure. Because HLA typing was unavailable for some donors at each locus, only the typed subset was used in association tests. A later analysis associated 15,000 to 20,000 TCR beta sequences with specific HLA alleles at a false discovery rate of 0.05. In a later analysis, the rate of TCR association differed among HLA loci, with DRB1 alleles having the most associated TCRs and HLA-C alleles having the fewest. Approximately 16 rarely observed V segments, including chromosome 9 orphons, were excluded from the earlier analysis of approximately 500 of the donors because counts were too low. Broadly in line with IMGT annotations, most TCR beta V segments showed up in productive rearrangements about 90% or about 30% of the time in an earlier analysis of 450 to 600 of the donors. A later analysis found that HLA-associated TCR beta chains were more clonally expanded and had lower generation probabilities than equally common non-associated chains.

As regards this clone: The clone's antigen remains unknown. No much larger clonotype is one base removed from it; base qualities were not supplied.

The source of this sequence is a man aged 25-45 years in good health and CMV-seronegative. Recombination joined TRBV27 with TRBJ1-2, and perhaps TRBD1 as D gene, on 6 matching bases. Material for sequencing was PBMCs. CDR3 sequence: CASSFRGDTTF. Here is the DNA: TGTGCCAGCAGTTTCAGAGGGGACACTACCTTC.